These 27 T cell receptor beta chains were all obtained from the same sample, sequenced in a study of breast tumors, draining lymph nodes, adjacent tissues. Breast cancer patients provided tissue from their axillary draining lymph nodes. TCRdb reprocessed the multiplex PCR reads with MiXCR, giving one entry per CDR3 protein. The sample contains around 130,000 distinct CDR3 sequences, less than 25% of which appear only once. Sequences were obtained from axillary lymph node tissue. Receptors originate from a female donor with breast cancer. Some clones in this sample may be carry-over from other donors' samples.

In its sample, this clonotype was seen many times. The chain links TRBV2 to TRBJ1-6; D remains ambiguous. CDR3 size: 14 residues. The V gene's germline CDR1 is SNHLY and CDR2 FYNNEI. Trimming pared 5 bases from V and 9 bases from J, leaving 14 bases between. The CDR3 region is CASSSNPLSSPLHF. CDR3 nucleotides: TGTGCCAGCAGTTCAAATCCCCTAAGTTCACCCCTCCACTTT.

This clonotype occurred many times. The chain has TRBV20-1 and TRBJ2-7; the match to TRBD2 covers 7 bases. The junction had 9 bases not matched to a gene; V was cut back by 6 bases and J by 1 base. This CDR3 has 14 residues. The germline V gene has CDR1 DFQATT and CDR2 SNEGSKA (reference sequence). The CDR3 DNA reads TGCAGTGCAACACTACCGGGACTATCCTACGAGCAGTACTTC. Translated: CSATLPGLSYEQYF.

This clonotype appeared many times. V and J are TRBV30 and TRBJ2-2, with 9 bases that match TRBD2. In germline, CDR1 is GTSNPN, CDR2 SVGIG (reference sequence). Unmatched junction bases numbered 3, after V lost 2 bases and J lost 5 bases. The CDR3 is made up of 14 amino acids. In nucleotides, the CDR3 is TGTGCCTGGAGTCGTCTAGCGGGAACCGGGGAGCTGTTTTTT. Its translation: CAWSRLAGTGELFF.

Ten or more counts support this clonotype. V gene TRBV9 combines with J gene TRBJ2-2; TRBD1 matches at 7 bases. J was trimmed by 2 bases and V by 4 bases; bases with no gene match: 8. Germline assignment: CDR1 SGDLS and CDR2 YYNGEE. The CDR3 has 16 residues. The CDR3: CASSREGASNTGELFF. The CDR3 DNA reads TGTGCCAGCAGCCGAGAGGGGGCTTCAAACACCGGGGAGCTGTTTTTT.

Comment on this clonotype: Given a much more abundant clone one base away, this may be a read error. The V and J genes are TRBV5-1 and TRBJ2-1, with 10 nucleotides matching TRBD2. This CDR3 region has 16 residues. V was clipped by 3 bases and J by 8 bases; unmatched bases: 11. Germline assignment: CDR1 SGHRS and CDR2 YFSETQ. CDR3 sequence: CASSSGASGRGDEQFF. In DNA form, the CDR3 reads TGCGCCAGCAGCTCTGGGGCTAGCGGGAGAGGGGATGAGCAGTTCTTC.

This clonotype was observed many times. The CDR3 sequence is CASSLGTVLLEQYF. The DNA for the CDR3 is TGCGCCAGCAGCTTGGGCACAGTCTTATTGGAGCAGTACTTC. The chain uses TRBV5-1 and TRBJ2-7; no definite D call. V dropped 0 bases and J dropped 7 bases, with 14 bases sitting between them. CDR1 is SGHRS, CDR2 YFSETQ, per germline. The CDR3 is made up of 14 amino acids.

This clonotype was seen a handful of times. The chain combines TRBV28 with TRBJ2-5; 7 bases fit TRBD2. Germline CDR1 is MDHEN and CDR2 is SYDVKM. V dropped 11 bases and J dropped 3; count of bases not matched to a gene: 9. CDR3 length: 13 amino acids. The CDR3 DNA follows: TGTGCCTCCGGGATGGGAGGGGAAGAGACCCAGTACTTC. This gives the protein CASGMGGEETQYF.

Details on this clonotype: One base away lies a much larger clone, so this may be a sequencing read error. The rearrangement uses TRBV12-5 and TRBJ2-1; D possibly corresponds to TRBD1 (6 bases). Germline V gene sequence: CDR1 LGHNT, CDR2 FRNRAP. This CDR3 region has 15 residues. This chain's CDR3 is CASGQGYGSHNEQFF. CDR3 nucleotides: TGTGCTAGTGGTCAGGGGTATGGCTCCCACAATGAGCAGTTCTTC.

There are a few counts of this clonotype. This chain links TRBV18 with TRBJ1-4; TRBD1 might be the D (5 bases). Per germline, CDR1 KGHSH and CDR2 LQKENI. V was trimmed by 6 bases and J by 2 bases, leaving 16 bases between them. This CDR3 is 16 amino acids long. The CDR3 nucleotides read TGTGCCAGCTCGCCGGACATCGGTGCGACTAATGAAAAACTGTTTTTT. Protein product: CASSPDIGATNEKLFF.

This clonotype was counted at least ten times. The chain combines TRBV5-8 with TRBJ2-7; maybe TRBD1 (6 bases). Germline V gene data show CDR1 as SGHTS and CDR2 as YDEGEE. Deletions cut 3 bases from V and 0 bases from J, with 10 bases between. The CDR3 is made up of 14 amino acids. The CDR3 loop is CASSWADSSYEQYF. The CDR3 nucleotides read TGTGCCAGCAGCTGGGCGGACAGCTCCTACGAGCAGTACTTC.

In its sample, this clonotype was seen many times. This chain links TRBV25-1 with TRBJ2-3; unclear D gene. V dropped 1 base and J dropped 6 bases, with 11 bases sitting between them. CDR1 MGHDK and CDR2 SYGVNS come from the germline V gene. The CDR3 length is 14 residues. The DNA of the CDR3 is TGTGCCAGCAGTGAATTTACGGGCGCGGATACGCAGTATTTT. Encoded protein: CASSEFTGADTQYF.

The sample holds a few counts of this clonotype. The gene calls are TRBV20-1 and TRBJ1-5; TRBD1 aligns across 7 bases. The length of the CDR3 is 17 residues. CDR1 is DFQATT, CDR2 SNEGSKA, per germline (reference sequence). J was trimmed by 2 bases and V by 4 bases; bases with no gene match: 14. CDR3 residues: CSATSWTQGLRNQPQHF. The CDR3 nucleotides are TGCAGTGCTACGTCCTGGACACAGGGGTTGCGCAATCAGCCCCAGCATTTT.

This clonotype was seen ten or more times. The V and J genes are TRBV5-1 and TRBJ2-7; 10 bases are a match to TRBD2. The CDR3 is made up of 18 amino acids. V lost 4 bases and J lost 0; bases outside the gene matches: 13. In germline, CDR1 is SGHRS, CDR2 YFSETQ. The chain's CDR3 is CASSNTPTSGISSYEQYF. DNA of the CDR3: TGCGCCAGCAGCAATACCCCCACTAGCGGGATTAGCTCCTACGAGCAGTACTTC.

As for this clonotype: This may arise from a read error, as a much more abundant clone is one base away. The chain couples TRBV5-1 to TRBJ2-1; D may be TRBD1 or TRBD2 (5 bases each). Germline assignment: CDR1 SGHRS and CDR2 YFSETQ. CDR3 length equals 14 residues. Written as DNA, the CDR3 is TGCGCCAGCAGCTTACGGGGCTACTACGATGAGCAGTTCTTC. It is translated as CASSLRGYYDEQFF.

This clonotype was detected a few times. This chain joins TRBV30 and TRBJ2-2; TRBD1 is a possible D gene (5 bases). This CDR3 is 15 amino acids long. Per germline, CDR1 GTSNPN and CDR2 SVGIG (reference sequence). Trimming pared 2 bases from V and 4 bases from J, leaving 14 bases between. The CDR3 DNA follows: TGTGCCTGGAGTTATGCTTCAGGGATCACCGGGGAGCTGTTTTTT. Its protein is CAWSYASGITGELFF.

For this clonotype: A read error may be the cause here, since a much bigger clone is one base away. The V call is TRBV4-1, the J call TRBJ2-6; possible D gene TRBD1, 5 bases. This CDR3 is built from 18 residues. CDR1 MGHRA and CDR2 YSYEKL come from the germline V gene. The CDR3 DNA reads as TGCGCCAGCAGCCCGAACTTTCAATCCTATCCTGGGGCCAACGTCCTGCCTTTC. Residues: CASSPNFQSYPGANVLPF.

This clonotype was observed at least ten times. The V gene is TRBV19, the J gene TRBJ1-5; D gene ambiguous. Germline V CDR1 and CDR2: LNHDA, SQIVND (reference sequence). The CDR3 consists of 12 residues. V shed 5 bases and J shed 5 bases, with 7 bases lying between them. CDR3 region: CASSSTHQPQHF. The DNA of the CDR3 is TGTGCCAGTAGTTCCACCCATCAGCCCCAGCATTTT.

This clonotype was recorded many times. The chain carries TRBV28 and TRBJ1-4, with a weak D call TRBD1 (5 bases). This CDR3 is built from 14 residues. Germline CDR1 reads MDHEN; CDR2 reads SYDVKM. The V end was cut by 3 bases, the J end by 3 bases, with 8 bases between. The CDR3: CASSFGGANEKLFF. The CDR3 DNA sequence: TGTGCCAGCAGTTTCGGAGGGGCTAATGAAAAACTGTTTTTT.

J is TRBJ2-1 and V is TRBV27; 10 nucleotides align to TRBD2. The length of the CDR3 is 16 residues. V trimming: 8 bases; J trimming: 10 bases; junction bases outside the gene matches: 17. Germline V gives CDR1 MNHEY, CDR2 SMNVEV (reference sequence). The CDR3 coding sequence is TGTGCCAGCTCATCCATCAGCGGGAGGGCCGGTAGAGAGCAGTTCTTC. Translating it yields CASSSISGRAGREQFF.

The table lists this clonotype with many counts. This chain uses TRBV5-1 with TRBJ2-5; D is undetermined. V was pared by 2 bases and J by 3 bases, with 11 bases between. This CDR3 has 14 amino acids. Germline V gene data show CDR1 as SGHRS and CDR2 as YFSETQ. The DNA of the CDR3 is TGCGCCAGCAGCTTTCGCGAAGACAAAGAGACCCAGTACTTC. Amino acid sequence: CASSFREDKETQYF. The whole variable domain, remainder taken from reference TRBV5-1 and TRBJ2-5, is KAGVTQTPRYLIKTRGQQVTLSCSPISGHRSVSWYQQTPGQGLQFLFEYFSETQRNKGNFPGRFSGRQFSNSRSEMNVSTLELGDSALYLCASSFREDKETQYFGPGTRLLVL.

This clonotype occurred many times. V is TRBV6-5 and J is TRBJ2-1; 7 positions agree with TRBD2. The V and J ends lost 6 bases and 6 bases, in that order; junction bases with no gene match: 5. Germline V gene sequence: CDR1 MNHEY, CDR2 SVGAGI. This CDR3 is built from 13 residues. The CDR3 sequence is CASRAGEFNEQFF. The CDR3 coding sequence is TGTGCCAGCAGGGCGGGAGAATTCAATGAGCAGTTCTTC.

This clonotype was found once. This may be a read error: a much more frequent sequence differs by one nucleotide. In DNA form, the CDR3 reads TGTGCCAGCAGCTTAGACGGTGGACAGGGGGCGCCCATATATTTT. Protein: CASSLDGGQGAPIYF. The chain recombines TRBV11-2 with TRBJ1-3; 11 bases are shared with TRBD1. This CDR3 is 15 amino acids long. Germline values: CDR1 SGHAT, CDR2 FQNNGV. V shed 0 bases and J 11 bases; nucleotides not matched to a gene: 6.

A few counts support this clonotype. A read error may explain this, as a much larger clone is one base away. V gene TRBV5-1 combines with J gene TRBJ1-4; 7 positions agree with TRBD1. The CDR3 totals 16 residues. Germline loops: CDR1 SGHRS, CDR2 YFSETQ. Written as DNA, the CDR3 is TGCGCCAGCAGCCCTACTAGACAGGGACCTAATGAAAAACTGCTTTTT. Translating it yields CASSPTRQGPNEKLLF.

Concerning this clonotype: This may come from a read error, since a much larger clone is one base off. Given the absence of the conserved phenylalanine or tryptophan at the CDR3 end, a read error is likely. The J gene is TRBJ2-7, the V gene TRBV6-1, with 7 nucleotides matching TRBD2. The CDR3 has 15 amino acids. Germline lookup yields CDR1 MNHNS and CDR2 SASEGT. The J segment lost 0 bases and the V segment lost 8 bases, leaving 10 bases of the junction unmatched. CDR3 in amino acids: CASETGGGNSYEQYS. The CDR3 nucleotides read TGTGCCAGCGAGACTGGGGGGGGTAACTCCTACGAGCAGTACTCC.

Points on this clonotype: A much more abundant neighbour one base away suggests this may be a read error. This chain connects TRBV19 to TRBJ2-1, with D perhaps matching TRBD2 (7 bases). V lost 3 bases, J lost 6 bases, and 15 bases lay in between. The CDR3 extends over 15 amino acids. Per the germline V gene, CDR1 is LNHDA and CDR2 is SQIVND (reference sequence). The CDR3 region is CASSIGGAPCNEQFF. The CDR3 bases are TGTGCCAGTAGTATTGGGGGGGCTCCCTGCAATGAGCAGTTCTTC.

This clonotype occurred many times. This may come from a read error, since a much larger clone is one base off. The genes are TRBV6-4 and TRBJ2-1; the match to TRBD2 covers 11 bases. V shed 6 bases and J 4 bases; nucleotides not matched to a gene: 5. Germline CDR1 MRHNA, CDR2 SNTAGT. There are 15 residues in the CDR3. CDR3 bases: TGTGCCAGCAGCCGACTAGCGGGACCGTACAATGAGCAGTTCTTC. Translation gives CASSRLAGPYNEQFF.

This clonotype has a count of ten or more. V usage is TRBV4-2 and J usage is TRBJ1-4, with 8 bases identical to TRBD1. The CDR3 has 20 residues. V lost 6 bases to trimming and J lost 8 bases; unmatched junction nucleotides: 26. Germline V gene lookup returns CDR1 LGHNA and CDR2 YNFKEQ. For the CDR3, the DNA is TGTGCCAGCAGTCCAGTTGACCGTGTGGTCCTCAAGACAGGGGCCGAAAAACTGTTTTTT. Translation: CASSPVDRVVLKTGAEKLFF.